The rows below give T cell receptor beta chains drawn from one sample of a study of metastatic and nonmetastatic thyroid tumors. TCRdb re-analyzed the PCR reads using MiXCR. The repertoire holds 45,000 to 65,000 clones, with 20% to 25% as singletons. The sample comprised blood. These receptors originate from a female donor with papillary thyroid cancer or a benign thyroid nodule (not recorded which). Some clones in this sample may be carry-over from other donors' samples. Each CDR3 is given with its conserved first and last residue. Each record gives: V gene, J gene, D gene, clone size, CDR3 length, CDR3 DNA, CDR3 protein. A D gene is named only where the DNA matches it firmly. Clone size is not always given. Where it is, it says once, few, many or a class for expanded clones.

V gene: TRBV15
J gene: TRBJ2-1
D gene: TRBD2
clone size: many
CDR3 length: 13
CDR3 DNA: TGTGCCACCAGCAGAGGGCCTAGCGGTGAGCAGTTCTTC
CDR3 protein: CATSRGPSGEQFF

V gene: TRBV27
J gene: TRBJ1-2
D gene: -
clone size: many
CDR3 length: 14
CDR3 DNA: TGTGCCAGCAGTGTTCTAGGGCAGAAGAATGGCTACACCTTC
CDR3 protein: CASSVLGQKNGYTF

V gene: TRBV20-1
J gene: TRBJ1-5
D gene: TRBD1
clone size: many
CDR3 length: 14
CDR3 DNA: TGCAGTGCTAAAAACCAGGGGGCGAATCAGCCCCAGCATTTT
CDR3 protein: CSAKNQGANQPQHF

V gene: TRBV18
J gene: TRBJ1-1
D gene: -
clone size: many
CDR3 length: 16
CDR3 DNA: TGTGCCAGCTCACCGGTTCTTTCAGGGTTGAACACTGAAGCTTTCTTT
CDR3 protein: CASSPVLSGLNTEAFF

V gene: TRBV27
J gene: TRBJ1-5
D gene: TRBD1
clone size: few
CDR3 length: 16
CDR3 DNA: TGTGCCAGCAGACAGGGGTCTACCGGGAGCAATCAGCCCCAGCATTTT
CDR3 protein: CASRQGSTGSNQPQHF

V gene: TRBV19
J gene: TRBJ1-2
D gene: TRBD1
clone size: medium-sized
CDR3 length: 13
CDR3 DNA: TGTGCCAGTACCTACAGGGGGCAGGTTGGCTACACCTTC
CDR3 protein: CASTYRGQVGYTF

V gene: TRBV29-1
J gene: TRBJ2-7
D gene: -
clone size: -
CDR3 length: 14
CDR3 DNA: TGCAGCGTTGTTTTTTGGGGGCTGAGTTACGAGCAGTACTTC
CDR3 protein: CSVVFWGLSYEQYF

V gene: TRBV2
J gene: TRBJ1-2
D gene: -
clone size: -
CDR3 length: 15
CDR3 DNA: TGTGCCAGCTCGGAGGGGTCCTCGATCCTCTTAAGCTACTCCTTC
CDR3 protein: CASSEGSSILLSYSF

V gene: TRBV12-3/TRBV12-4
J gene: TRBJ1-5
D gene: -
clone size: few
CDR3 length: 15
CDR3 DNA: TGTACCAGCAGTCCCATGTACACGGTCCAACAGCCCCAGCATTTT
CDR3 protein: CTSSPMYTVQQPQHF

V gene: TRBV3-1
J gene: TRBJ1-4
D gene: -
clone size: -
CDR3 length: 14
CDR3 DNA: TGTGCCAGCAGCCAGGGTGACAGACGAGAAAAACTGTTTTTT
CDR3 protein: CASSQGDRREKLFF

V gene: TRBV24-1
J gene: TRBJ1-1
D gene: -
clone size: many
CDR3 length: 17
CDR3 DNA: TGTGCCACCAGTGATGGGACCCCAGGGCTCAAGAGCACTGAAGCTTTCTTT
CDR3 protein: CATSDGTPGLKSTEAFF

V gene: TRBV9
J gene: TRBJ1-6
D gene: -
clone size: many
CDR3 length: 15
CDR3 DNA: TGTGCCAGCAGCGAGGGGAGGGGAAGTAATTCACCCCTCCACTTT
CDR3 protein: CASSEGRGSNSPLHF

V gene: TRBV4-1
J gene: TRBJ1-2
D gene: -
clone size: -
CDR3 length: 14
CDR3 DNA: TGCGCCAGTAGCCAACAGGGCTCTCCCGGTGGCTACCCCTTC
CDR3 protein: CASSQQGSPGGYPF

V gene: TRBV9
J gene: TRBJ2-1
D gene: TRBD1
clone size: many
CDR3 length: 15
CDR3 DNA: TGTGCCAGCAGCGTAGCCCCAGGGGGCGTCAATGAGCAGTTCTTC
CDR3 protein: CASSVAPGGVNEQFF

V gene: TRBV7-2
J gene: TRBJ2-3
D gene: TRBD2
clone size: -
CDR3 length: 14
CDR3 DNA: TGTGCCAGCAGCTTTTGCGGGAGCACAGATACTCAGTATTTT
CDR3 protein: CASSFCGSTDTQYF

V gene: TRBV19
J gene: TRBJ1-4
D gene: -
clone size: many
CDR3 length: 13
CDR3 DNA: TGTGCCAGTCGGCCGACCCTGGGAGAAAAACTGTTTTTT
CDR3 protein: CASRPTLGEKLFF

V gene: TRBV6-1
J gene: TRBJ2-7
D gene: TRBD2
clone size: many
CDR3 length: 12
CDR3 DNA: TGTGCCAGCCAGCGGGACGCCTACGAGCAGTACTTC
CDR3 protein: CASQRDAYEQYF

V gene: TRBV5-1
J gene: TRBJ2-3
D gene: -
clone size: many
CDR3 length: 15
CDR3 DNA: TGCGCCAGCAGCTTGGGGGCGGGATCCACAGATACGCAGTATTTT
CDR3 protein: CASSLGAGSTDTQYF

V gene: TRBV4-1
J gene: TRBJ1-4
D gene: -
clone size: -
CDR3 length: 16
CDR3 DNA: TGCGCCAGCAGCTCGGGAAAGGGCGGGGGGGTAGAAAAACTGTTTTTT
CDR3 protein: CASSSGKGGGVEKLFF

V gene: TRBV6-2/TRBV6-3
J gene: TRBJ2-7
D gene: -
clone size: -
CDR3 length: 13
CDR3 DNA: TGTGCCATCGTCTCCTGGTGGTCCTACGAGCAGTACTTC
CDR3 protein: CAIVSWWSYEQYF

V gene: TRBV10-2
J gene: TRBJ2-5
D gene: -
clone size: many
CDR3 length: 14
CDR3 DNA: TGCGCCAGCAGTGAGTCTCACAGGCAAGAGACCCAGTACTTC
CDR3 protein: CASSESHRQETQYF

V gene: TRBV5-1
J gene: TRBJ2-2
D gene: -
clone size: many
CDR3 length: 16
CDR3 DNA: TGCGCCAGCAGCTTGTGGGCGCTAGTCAGTACCGGGGAGCTGTTTTTT
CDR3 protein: CASSLWALVSTGELFF

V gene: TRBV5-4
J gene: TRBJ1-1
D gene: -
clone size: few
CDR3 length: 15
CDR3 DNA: TGTGCCAGCAGCTTTAAAACAGGAGTCAACACTGAAGCTTTCTTT
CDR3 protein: CASSFKTGVNTEAFF

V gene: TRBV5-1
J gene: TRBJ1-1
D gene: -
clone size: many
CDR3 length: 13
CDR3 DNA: TGCGCCAGCAGCTTGCTAGGAGTGGCTGAAGCTTTCTTT
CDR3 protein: CASSLLGVAEAFF

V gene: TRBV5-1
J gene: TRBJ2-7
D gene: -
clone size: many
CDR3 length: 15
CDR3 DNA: TGCGCCAGCAGCTTGGATGGACAGACGATCTACGAGCAGTACTTC
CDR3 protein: CASSLDGQTIYEQYF

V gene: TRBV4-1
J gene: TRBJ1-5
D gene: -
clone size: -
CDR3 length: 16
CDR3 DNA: TGCGCCAGCAGCCATCAGGGAGAGGTTCTTGGTCAGCCCCAGCATTTT
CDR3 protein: CASSHQGEVLGQPQHF

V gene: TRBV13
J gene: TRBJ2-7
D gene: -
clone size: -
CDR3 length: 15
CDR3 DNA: -
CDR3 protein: CASALLVALGSEHYF

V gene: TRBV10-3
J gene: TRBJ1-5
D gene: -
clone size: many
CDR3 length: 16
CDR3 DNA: TGTGCCATCAGTGAGCTGGGGGGCGATGTTTATCAGCCCCAGCATTTT
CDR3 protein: CAISELGGDVYQPQHF

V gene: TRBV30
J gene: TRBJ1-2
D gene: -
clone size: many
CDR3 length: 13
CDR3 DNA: TGTGCCTGGGGGGGGGCATCCGCCTATGGCTACACCTTC
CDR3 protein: CAWGGASAYGYTF

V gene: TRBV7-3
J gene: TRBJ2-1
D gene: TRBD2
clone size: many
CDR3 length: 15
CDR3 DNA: TGTGCCAGCACTGCAGTAGCGGGAGATGCGAATGAGCAGTTCTTC
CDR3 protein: CASTAVAGDANEQFF

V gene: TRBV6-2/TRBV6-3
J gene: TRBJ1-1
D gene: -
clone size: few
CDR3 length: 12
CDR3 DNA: TGTGCCAGAAGTCCCCGGAACAAGAAAGCTTTCTTT
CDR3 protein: CARSPRNKKAFF

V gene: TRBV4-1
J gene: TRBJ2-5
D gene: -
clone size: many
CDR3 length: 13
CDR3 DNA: TGCGCCAGCAGCCAAGATCCTTGGGAGACCCAGTACTTC
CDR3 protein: CASSQDPWETQYF

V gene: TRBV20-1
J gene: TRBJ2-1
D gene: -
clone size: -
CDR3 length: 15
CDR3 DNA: TGCAGTGCTAGAGATTTCGCTGGAGTGGTCAATGAGCAGTTCTTC
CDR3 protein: CSARDFAGVVNEQFF

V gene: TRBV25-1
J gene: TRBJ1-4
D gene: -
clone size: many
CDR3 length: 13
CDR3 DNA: TGTGCCAGCAGTGACCACCAGAATGAAAAACTGTTTTTT
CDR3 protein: CASSDHQNEKLFF

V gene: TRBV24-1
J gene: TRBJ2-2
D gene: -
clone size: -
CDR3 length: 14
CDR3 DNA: TGTGCCACCTCTAGACTAGAAGACACCGGCGAGCTGTTTTTT
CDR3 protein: CATSRLEDTGELFF

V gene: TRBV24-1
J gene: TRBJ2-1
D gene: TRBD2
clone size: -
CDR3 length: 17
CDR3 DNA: TGTGCCACCAGTTGTCTAGCGGCAGCAACTCTGGGCCATGAGCAGTTCTTC
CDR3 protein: CATSCLAAATLGHEQFF

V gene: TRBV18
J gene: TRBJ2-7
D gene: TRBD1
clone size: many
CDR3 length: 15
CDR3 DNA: TGTGCCAGCTCACCACAGGGGGCGGCCATCTACGAGCAGTACTTC
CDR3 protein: CASSPQGAAIYEQYF

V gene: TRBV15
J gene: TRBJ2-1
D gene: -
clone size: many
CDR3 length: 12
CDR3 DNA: TGTGCCACCAGCAGAGATAGGGACCCCCAGTTCTTC
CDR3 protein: CATSRDRDPQFF

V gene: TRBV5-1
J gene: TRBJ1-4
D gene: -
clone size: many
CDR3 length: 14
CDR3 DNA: TGCGCCAGCAGATGGACATTCACTAATGAAAAACTGTTTTTT
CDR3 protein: CASRWTFTNEKLFF

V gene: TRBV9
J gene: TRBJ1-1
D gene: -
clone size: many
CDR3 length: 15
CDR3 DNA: TGTGCCAGCAGCGTAGAATCAGGTCGAAACACTGAAGCTTTCTTT
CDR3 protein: CASSVESGRNTEAFF

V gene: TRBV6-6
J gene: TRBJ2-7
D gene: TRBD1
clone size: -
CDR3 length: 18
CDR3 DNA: TGTGCCAGCCTGTGGGGGACAGCAATTCGACCTCCCGGGTGGGAGCAGTACTTC
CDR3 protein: CASLWGTAIRPPGWEQYF

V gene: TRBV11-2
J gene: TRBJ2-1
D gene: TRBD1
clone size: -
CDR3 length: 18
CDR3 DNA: TGTGCCAGCAGCTTAGGGGGCCCGGGACAGGGAACCTACAATGAGCAGTTCTTC
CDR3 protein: CASSLGGPGQGTYNEQFF

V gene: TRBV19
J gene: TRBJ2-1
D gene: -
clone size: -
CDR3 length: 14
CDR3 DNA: TGTGCCAGTCACGGAGAGTTGGTGTACTGTGAGCAGTTCTTC
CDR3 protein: CASHGELVYCEQFF

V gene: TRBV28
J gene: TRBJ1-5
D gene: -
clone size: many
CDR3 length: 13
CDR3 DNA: TGTGCCAGCTTCAGGGACGGCAATCAGCCCCAGCATTTT
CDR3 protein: CASFRDGNQPQHF

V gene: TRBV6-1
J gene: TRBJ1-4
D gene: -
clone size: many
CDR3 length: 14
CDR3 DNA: TGTGCCAGCGACCCACGGGGAGTTCGGGAAAAACTGTTTTTT
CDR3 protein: CASDPRGVREKLFF

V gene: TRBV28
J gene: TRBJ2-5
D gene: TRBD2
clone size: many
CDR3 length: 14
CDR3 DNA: TGTGCCACGAGGGCGGGGGGGAGTCAAGAGACCCAGTACTTC
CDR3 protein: CATRAGGSQETQYF

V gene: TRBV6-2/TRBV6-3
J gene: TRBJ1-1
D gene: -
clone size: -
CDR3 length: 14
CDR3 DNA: TGTGCCGCAAAGACGGGGGGAACGATCACAGAAGCTTTCTTT
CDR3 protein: CAAKTGGTITEAFF

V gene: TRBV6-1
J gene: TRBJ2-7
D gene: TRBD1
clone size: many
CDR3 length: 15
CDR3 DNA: TGTGCCAGCAGCCGACAGGGCCTCCCCTCCTACGAGCAGTACTTC
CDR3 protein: CASSRQGLPSYEQYF

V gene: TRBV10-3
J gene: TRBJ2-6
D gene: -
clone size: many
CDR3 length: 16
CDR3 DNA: TGTGCCATCAGCGATACAGGGTCCTCTGGGGCCAACGTCCTGACTTTC
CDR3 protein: CAISDTGSSGANVLTF

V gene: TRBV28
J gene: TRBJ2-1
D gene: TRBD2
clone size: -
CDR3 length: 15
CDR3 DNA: TGTGCCAGCAGTTTAGTAGCGGGAACCTACAATGAGCAGTTCTTC
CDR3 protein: CASSLVAGTYNEQFF

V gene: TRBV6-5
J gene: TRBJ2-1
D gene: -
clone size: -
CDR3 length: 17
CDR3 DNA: TGTGCCAGCATCCCACTAGGCTCAGGGGTAGCCTACAATGAGCAGTTCTTC
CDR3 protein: CASIPLGSGVAYNEQFF

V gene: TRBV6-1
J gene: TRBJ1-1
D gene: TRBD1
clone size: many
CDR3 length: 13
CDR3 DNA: TGTGCCAGCAGTTTGACAGGGGTCACTGAAGCTTTCTTT
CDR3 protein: CASSLTGVTEAFF

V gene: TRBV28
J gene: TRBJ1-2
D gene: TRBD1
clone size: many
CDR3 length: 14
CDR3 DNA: TGTGCCAGCAGTTTAAACAGGGGGGTGGGTGGCTACACCTTC
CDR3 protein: CASSLNRGVGGYTF